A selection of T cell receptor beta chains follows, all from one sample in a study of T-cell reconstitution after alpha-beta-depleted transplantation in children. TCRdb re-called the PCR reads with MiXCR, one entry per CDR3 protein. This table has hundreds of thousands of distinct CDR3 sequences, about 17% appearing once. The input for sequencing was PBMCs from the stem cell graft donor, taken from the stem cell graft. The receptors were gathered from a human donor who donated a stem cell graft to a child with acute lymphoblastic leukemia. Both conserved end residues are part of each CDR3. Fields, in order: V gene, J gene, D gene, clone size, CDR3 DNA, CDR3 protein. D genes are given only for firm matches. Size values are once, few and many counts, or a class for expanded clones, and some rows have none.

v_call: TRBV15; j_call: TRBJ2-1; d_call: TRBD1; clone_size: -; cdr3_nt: TGTGCCACCACCTTAGGACAGGGCCTCCCCTCCTACAATGAGCAGTTCTTC; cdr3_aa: CATTLGQGLPSYNEQFF
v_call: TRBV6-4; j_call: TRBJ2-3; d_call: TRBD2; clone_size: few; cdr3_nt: TGTGCCAGCAGACTAGCGGGTCTTAGCACAGATACGCAGTATTTT; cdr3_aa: CASRLAGLSTDTQYF
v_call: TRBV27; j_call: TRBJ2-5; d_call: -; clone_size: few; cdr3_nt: TGTGCCAGCAGTTCCTTACATGGGAGGCAAGAGACCCAGTACTTC; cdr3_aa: CASSSLHGRQETQYF
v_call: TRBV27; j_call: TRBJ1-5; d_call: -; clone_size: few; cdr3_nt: TGTGCCAGCAGTTTCGCGGAATATAGCAATCAGCCCCAGCATTTT; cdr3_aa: CASSFAEYSNQPQHF
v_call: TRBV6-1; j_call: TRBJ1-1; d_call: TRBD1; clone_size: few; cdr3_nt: TGTGCCAGCAGTCGTCGACAGGGGGTACGAAGTCCTGAAGCTTTCTTT; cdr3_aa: CASSRRQGVRSPEAFF
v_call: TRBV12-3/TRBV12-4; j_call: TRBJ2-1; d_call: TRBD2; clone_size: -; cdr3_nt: TGTGCCAGCAGTCCGCGGACTAGCGGCGACAATGAGCAGTTCTTC; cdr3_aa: CASSPRTSGDNEQFF
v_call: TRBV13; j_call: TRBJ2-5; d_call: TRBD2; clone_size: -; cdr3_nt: TGTGCCAGCAGCCTGGGGACTAGCGGGAAGTACCAAGAGACCCAGTACTTC; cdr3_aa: CASSLGTSGKYQETQYF
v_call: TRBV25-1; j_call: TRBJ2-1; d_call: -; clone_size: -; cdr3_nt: TGTGCCAGCAGTGACCTACAGGGTCCTGGTGAGCAGTTCTTC; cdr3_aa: CASSDLQGPGEQFF
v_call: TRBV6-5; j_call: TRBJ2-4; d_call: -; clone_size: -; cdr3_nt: TGTGCCAGCAGTTACTCCGCCGGCAGCAAAAACATTCAGTACTTC; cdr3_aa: CASSYSAGSKNIQYF
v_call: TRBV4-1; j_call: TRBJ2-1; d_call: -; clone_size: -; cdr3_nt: TGCGCCAGCAGCCTCAAATCGGGAGTCGCTGAGCAGTTCTTC; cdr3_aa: CASSLKSGVAEQFF
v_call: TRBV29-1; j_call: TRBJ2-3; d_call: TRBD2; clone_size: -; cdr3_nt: TGCGGTGGGGGGGACTTCACAGATACGCAGTATTTT; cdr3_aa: CGGGDFTDTQYF
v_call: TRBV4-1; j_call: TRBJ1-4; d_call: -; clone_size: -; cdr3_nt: TGCGCCAGCAGCCCTGTAGGGGAGGGAGGAAAACTGTTTTTT; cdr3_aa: CASSPVGEGGKLFF
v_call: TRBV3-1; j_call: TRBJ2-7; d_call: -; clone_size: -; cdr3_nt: TGTGCCAGCAGCCAAGACGCCGGAAAGGCCTACGAGCAGTACTTC; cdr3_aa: CASSQDAGKAYEQYF
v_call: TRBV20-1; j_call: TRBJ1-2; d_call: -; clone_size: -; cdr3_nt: TGCAGTGCTAGGATATATGGGACCTCAGGCTACACCTTC; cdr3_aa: CSARIYGTSGYTF
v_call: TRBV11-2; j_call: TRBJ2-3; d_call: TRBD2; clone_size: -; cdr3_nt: TGTGCCAGCAGCTCAATCAGCGGGAGGGCTCGGAATACGCAGTATTTT; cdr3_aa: CASSSISGRARNTQYF
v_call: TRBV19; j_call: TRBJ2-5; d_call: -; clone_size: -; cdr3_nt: TGTGCCAGTAGTGCCTCCGGGGTCGAGACCCAGTACTTC; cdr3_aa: CASSASGVETQYF
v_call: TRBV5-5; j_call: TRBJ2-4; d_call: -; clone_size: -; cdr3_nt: TGTGCCAGCAGCCCTTTTGGGATGGGGAAAAACATTCAGTACTTC; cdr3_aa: CASSPFGMGKNIQYF
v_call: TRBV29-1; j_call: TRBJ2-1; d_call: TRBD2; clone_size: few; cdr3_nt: TGCAGCGTTGTGCCGGGAGGCTCCTACAATGAGCAGTTCTTC; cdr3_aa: CSVVPGGSYNEQFF
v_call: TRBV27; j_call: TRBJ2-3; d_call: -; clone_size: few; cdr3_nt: TGTGCCTGGACAGATACGCAGTATTTT; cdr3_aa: CAWTDTQYF
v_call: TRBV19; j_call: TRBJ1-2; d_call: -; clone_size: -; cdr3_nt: TGTGCCAGTACCGACGGCAGTCGCTACACCTTC; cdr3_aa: CASTDGSRYTF
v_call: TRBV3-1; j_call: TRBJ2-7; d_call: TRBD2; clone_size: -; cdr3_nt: TGTGCCAGCAGCCAGGCCGGGACTAGCGGGACCGACGAGCAGTACTTC; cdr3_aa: CASSQAGTSGTDEQYF
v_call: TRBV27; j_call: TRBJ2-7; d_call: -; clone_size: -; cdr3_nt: TGTGCCAGCAGTCTGACCGGGACCGAGCCCTACGAGCAGTACTTC; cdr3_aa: CASSLTGTEPYEQYF
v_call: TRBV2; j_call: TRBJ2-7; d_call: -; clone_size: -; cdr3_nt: TGTGCCAGCAGTGAACGGCTGGGGGAGCAGTACTTC; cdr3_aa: CASSERLGEQYF
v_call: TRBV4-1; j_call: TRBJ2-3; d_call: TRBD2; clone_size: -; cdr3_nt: TGCGCCAGCAGCCAGCTCAGGCTCGGACTAGCGGGAGAGAGAGATACGCAGTATTTT; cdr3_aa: CASSQLRLGLAGERDTQYF
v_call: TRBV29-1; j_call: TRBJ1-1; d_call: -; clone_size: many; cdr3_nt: TGCAGCGTTACCGGGAACACTGAAGCTTTCTTT; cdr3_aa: CSVTGNTEAFF
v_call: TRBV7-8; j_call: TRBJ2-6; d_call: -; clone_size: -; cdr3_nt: TGTGCCAGCAGCTTAGGACGGGCGGGGCTGGGGGCCAACGTCCTGACTTTC; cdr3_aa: CASSLGRAGLGANVLTF
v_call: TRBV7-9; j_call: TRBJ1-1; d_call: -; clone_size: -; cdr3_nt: TGTGCCAGCAGCTTCCTGGGTACTGAAGCTTTCTTT; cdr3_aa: CASSFLGTEAFF
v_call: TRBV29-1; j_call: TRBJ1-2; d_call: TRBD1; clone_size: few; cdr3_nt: TGCAGCGTTGAACCGACAGGGCACGCCTATGGCTACACCTTC; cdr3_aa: CSVEPTGHAYGYTF
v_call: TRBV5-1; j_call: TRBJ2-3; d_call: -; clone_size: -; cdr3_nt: TGCGCCAGCAGCTTTGGGGGTTACACATCTAGCACAGATACGCAGTATTTT; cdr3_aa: CASSFGGYTSSTDTQYF